The 6 T cell receptor beta chains below come from one sample, sequenced in a study of blood T cell repertoires in COVID-19. Assay: immunoSEQ multiplex PCR; the TCRdb copy retains only in-frame clones and omits some. The sample lists approximately 44,000 clones; 65% to 85% were seen once. Material: peripheral blood. These receptors were taken from a human donor in a cohort sampled during active COVID-19.

V and J are TRBV19 and TRBJ2-2; the D gene is possibly TRBD1 (6 bases). Trimming removed 4 bases at V and 5 bases at J, with 14 bases between. CDR3 length equals 15 residues. Looked up from germline, CDR1 is LNHDA and CDR2 is SQIVND (reference sequence). This chain's CDR3 is CASSKQGVLTGELFF. CDR3 bases: TGTGCCAGTAGTAAACAGGGCGTGTTAACCGGGGAGCTGTTTTTT.

The CDR3 DNA follows: TGTGCCAGCAGTCGCGGGACAGGACTTGATTCACCCCTCCACTTT. Encoded protein: CASSRGTGLDSPLHF. The V gene is TRBV6-5, the J gene TRBJ1-6; 8 bases map to TRBD1. Per germline, CDR1 MNHEY and CDR2 SVGAGI. Trimming cost V 5 bases and J 8 bases; bases outside gene matches: 8. The CDR3 contains 15 residues.

The rearrangement joins TRBV11-2 to TRBJ2-7, with D perhaps matching TRBD1 (6 bases). V shed 8 bases and J shed 4 bases, with 12 bases lying between them. CDR3 length: 12 residues. Germline-derived CDR1 and CDR2 are SGHAT and FQNNGV. The CDR3 here is CASGGPTYEQYF. In nucleotides, the CDR3 is TGTGCCAGCGGGGGCCCAACTTACGAGCAGTACTTC.

This clone has only a few counts. The rearrangement joins TRBV3-1 (or the pseudogene TRBV3-2) to TRBJ2-7; TRBD1 agrees at 8 bases. From germline, CDR1 is LGHDT and CDR2 YNNKEL (reference sequence). This CDR3 contains 11 residues. CDR3 nucleotides: TGTGCTACCCAGGGGGCAGTCGAGCAGTACTTC. This translates into CATQGAVEQYF.

The genes are TRBV24-1 and TRBJ2-3; 11 positions match TRBD2. V dropped 3 bases and J dropped 2; count of bases not matched to a gene: 3. CDR1 and CDR2 (germline): KGHDR, SFDVKD. The CDR3 length is 16 residues. This chain's CDR3 is CATSDVLAGDTDTQYF. The CDR3 DNA is TGTGCCACCAGTGATGTACTAGCGGGGGACACAGATACGCAGTATTTT.

The chain recombines TRBV6-1 with TRBJ1-5; D is ambiguous. CDR3 length: 13 residues. Trimming cost V 3 bases and J 3 bases, with 6 bases left between them. The germline gives CDR1 MNHNS, CDR2 SASEGT. CDR3 DNA: TGTGCCAGCAGTGACAGGTTCAATCAGCCCCAGCATTTT. Its translation is CASSDRFNQPQHF.